This T cell receptor (beta chain) comes out of a study of T-cell reconstitution after alpha-beta-depleted transplantation in children. Germline V lookup: CDR1 SGHAT, CDR2 FQNNGV. CDR3 length equals 15 residues. V shed 5 bases and J 7 bases; nucleotides not matched to a gene: 10. Researchers prepared the TCRbeta library using unique molecular identifiers, the study reports. MiXCR, run by TCRdb on the PCR reads, gives a single entry per CDR3 protein. Here the sample spans some 530,000 distinct CDR3 sequences, around 12% being singletons. The source is a human donor who donated a stem cell graft to a child with combined immunodeficiency. This specimen consisted of PBMCs from the stem cell graft donor, obtained from the stem cell graft. The chain employs TRBV11-2 and TRBJ2-7; the match to TRBD2 covers 11 bases. DNA of the CDR3: TGTGCCAGCAGCCCCGGGACTAGCGGAAGCCAGGAGCAGTACTTC. Protein sequence: CASSPGTSGSQEQYF.